In this sample, the clone carrying this TCR beta chain turned up once. These data are taken from a study of shared clonotypes between healthy human individuals. Genomic DNA came from 90 million or so PBMCs in unsorted samples. The assay was carried out at the deep level. Each unsorted PBMC replicate got 300 ng genomic DNA, approximately 29,000 genomes. It was on ten immunoSEQ deep assay plates that unsorted PBMC DNA was sequenced. Measured with immunoSEQ multiplex PCR; TCRdb has only the in-frame clones, and not every one. The sample consists of roughly 500,000 clones, 60% to 85% of them appearing once. The CDR3 extends over 13 amino acids. CDR1 SGHRS and CDR2 YFSETQ come from the germline V gene. Trimming cost V 1 base and J 9 bases, with 11 bases left between them.

The receptor's source is a woman aged 40 to 55 in good health. Some clones in this sample may be carry-over from other donors' samples. V and J are TRBV5-1 and TRBJ2-1; D is unclear. Sample: PBMCs. Here the CDR3 reads CASSLWAATEQFF. Here the CDR3 DNA reads TGCGCCAGCAGCTTGTGGGCGGCAACTGAGCAGTTCTTC.